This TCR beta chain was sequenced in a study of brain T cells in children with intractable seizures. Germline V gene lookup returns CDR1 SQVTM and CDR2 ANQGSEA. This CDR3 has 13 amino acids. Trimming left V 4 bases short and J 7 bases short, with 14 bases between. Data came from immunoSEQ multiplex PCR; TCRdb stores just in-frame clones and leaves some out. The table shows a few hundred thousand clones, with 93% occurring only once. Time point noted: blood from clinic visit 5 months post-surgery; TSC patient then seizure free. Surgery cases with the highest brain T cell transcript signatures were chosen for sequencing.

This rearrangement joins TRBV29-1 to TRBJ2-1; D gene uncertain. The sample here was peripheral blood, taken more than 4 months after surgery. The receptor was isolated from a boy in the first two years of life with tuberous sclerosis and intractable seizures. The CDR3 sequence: CSVGRVDKNEQFF. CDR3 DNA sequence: TGCAGCGTTGGGCGAGTCGACAAGAATGAGCAGTTCTTC.